This TCR beta chain is drawn from a study of blood T cells in healthy people across ages. PBMCs numbering at least 7 million were isolated per sample. There are 14 residues in the CDR3. With 7 bases removed from V and 1 base from J, the gap between germline ends came to 13 bases. With a J-beta primer mix and a sample-barcoded 5' primer, a second PCR ran roughly 6 to 11 cycles. TCRdb fed the 5' RACE reads into MiXCR, producing one record per CDR3 protein. This table has hundreds of thousands of distinct CDR3 sequences, about 55% appearing once. The specimen sequenced was blood. The origin of this receptor is an elderly man in good health. The rearrangement uses TRBV12-3 or TRBV12-4 and TRBJ2-5; TRBD2 is a possible D gene (6 bases). The CDR3 region has the DNA TGTGCCAGCAAACTTCAGGGAGGCCAAGAGACCCAGTACTTC. Protein product: CASKLQGGQETQYF.